The clone carrying this T cell receptor beta chain was recorded many times. As yet, its antigen is unknown. TCR cDNA, made by 5'RACE template switching, carried an added universal primer site and UMIs. TCRdb analysed the 5' RACE reads with MiXCR anew, one entry per CDR3 protein. The table shows hundreds of thousands of distinct CDR3 sequences, with 12% occurring only once. The sample originates from a study of T cells after yellow fever vaccination. Study context: When fractions had low cell numbers, they were prepared with SMART-Seq v4 Ultra Low Input.

The CDR3 has 14 residues. Trimming removed 3 bases at V and 1 base at J, with 11 bases between. The germline V gene has CDR1 SQVTM and CDR2 ANQGSEA. Notes on the study in general: FACS-sorted repertoires could harbor abundant contaminating bulk-population clonotypes. Post-booster repertoires again held most primary-vaccination clones (roughly 96% CD4, roughly 88% CD8).

This rearrangement joins TRBV29-1 to TRBJ2-3; perhaps TRBD2 as D (6 bases). This sequence was found in a man aged 25-40 years who received the YFV17D yellow fever vaccine. This specimen was PBMCs, taken on the day of the yellow fever booster vaccination. For the CDR3, the DNA is TGCAGCGTTGAGATCGGGGGTGGCACAGATACGCAGTATTTT. Its translation is CSVEIGGGTDTQYF.